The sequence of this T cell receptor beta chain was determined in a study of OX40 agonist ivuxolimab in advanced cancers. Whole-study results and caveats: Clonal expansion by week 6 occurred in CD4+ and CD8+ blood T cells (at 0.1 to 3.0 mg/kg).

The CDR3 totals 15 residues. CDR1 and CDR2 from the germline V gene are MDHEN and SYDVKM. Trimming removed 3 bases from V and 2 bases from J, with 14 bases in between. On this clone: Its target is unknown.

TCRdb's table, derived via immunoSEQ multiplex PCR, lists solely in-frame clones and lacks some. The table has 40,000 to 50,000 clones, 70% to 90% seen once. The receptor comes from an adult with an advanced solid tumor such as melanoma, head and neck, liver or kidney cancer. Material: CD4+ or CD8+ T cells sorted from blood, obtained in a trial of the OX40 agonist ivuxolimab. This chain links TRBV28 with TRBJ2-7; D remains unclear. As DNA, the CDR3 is TGTGCCAGCAGTTTTCATCGTCAATCGCCCTACGAGCAGTACTTC. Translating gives CASSFHRQSPYEQYF.